A single sample gave rise to the 20 T cell receptor beta chains below, sequenced in a study of control samples from healthy donors and cancer patients. Sequencing was performed with immunoSEQ multiplex PCR; in TCRdb, only in-frame clones are kept and a portion is missing. The sample consists of about 120,000 clones, about 93% of them appearing once. Material for sequencing was blood. The receptors derive from a man aged 25-45 years in good health.

This rearrangement joins TRBV4-1 to TRBJ1-2; a weak D match, TRBD1 (6 bases). Trimming took 0 bases from V and 6 from J, leaving 17 bases between them. CDR1 is MGHRA and CDR2 is YSYEKL in the germline V gene. The CDR3 spans 16 residues. CDR3 DNA: TGCGCCAGCAGCCAAGATCCTGGGGGGGGCATCGATGGCTACACCTTC. It yields the protein CASSQDPGGGIDGYTF.

The chain uses TRBV4-1 and TRBJ2-5; possible D gene TRBD2, 5 bases. V was trimmed by 5 bases and J by 4 bases, leaving 14 bases between them. The CDR3 covers 14 residues. CDR1 is MGHRA and CDR2 is YSYEKL in the germline V gene. This CDR3 reads CASSTSPGVETQYF. The CDR3 region has the DNA TGCGCCAGCAGCACTAGTCCTGGAGTAGAGACCCAGTACTTC.

This chain connects TRBV5-6 to TRBJ2-3; 7 nucleotides align to TRBD1. Germline V gene sequence: CDR1 SGHDT, CDR2 YYEEEE. V lost 3 bases, J lost 2 bases, and 9 bases stayed unmatched. This CDR3 has 16 residues. The CDR3 sequence: CASSCWDSRLTDTQYF. The CDR3 coding sequence is TGTGCCAGCAGCTGTTGGGACAGTCGACTCACAGATACGCAGTATTTT.

The chain links TRBV6-1 to TRBJ1-6, with a tentative D call TRBD1 (5 bases). The V end was cut by 1 base, the J end by 12 bases, with 13 bases between. The CDR3 loop spans 14 amino acids. CDR1 is MNHNS, CDR2 SASEGT, per germline. CDR3 coding DNA: TGTGCCAGCAGTGAAGGGGGGGGATGGGGACCCCTCCACTTT. It specifies CASSEGGGWGPLHF.

A few counts support this clone. The J gene is TRBJ2-1, the V gene TRBV7-9; a possible D gene is TRBD2 (6 bases). The CDR3 sequence is 14 residues long. V lost 3 bases and J lost 1, with 7 bases in between. Germline V lookup: CDR1 SEHNR, CDR2 FQNEAQ (reference sequence). CDR3 sequence: CASSFRGSYNEQFF. The DNA of the CDR3 is TGTGCCAGCAGCTTTCGGGGGTCCTACAATGAGCAGTTCTTC.

The rearrangement uses TRBV7-7 and TRBJ2-7, with D uncertain. This CDR3 has 14 residues. Trimming pared 2 bases from V and 0 bases from J, leaving 8 bases between. CDR1 and CDR2 (germline): SSHAT, FNYEAQ (reference sequence). The CDR3 DNA reads TGTGCCAGCAGCTTAATGGAGAGCTCCTACGAGCAGTACTTC. Translation: CASSLMESSYEQYF.

The chain couples TRBV4-1 to TRBJ1-2, with D perhaps matching TRBD1 (5 bases). The CDR3 extends over 14 amino acids. The germline CDR1 and CDR2 sequences are MGHRA and YSYEKL. Deletions cut 1 base from V and 5 bases from J, with 11 bases between. The chain's CDR3 is CASSQAQGSYGYTF. CDR3 nucleotide sequence: TGCGCCAGCAGCCAAGCCCAGGGTTCTTATGGCTACACCTTC.

The CDR3, as DNA: TGTGCCAGCAGCCACCCCAGGGGTATGAACACTGAAGCTTTCTTT. Its protein is CASSHPRGMNTEAFF. This chain links TRBV7-9 with TRBJ1-1; D possibly corresponds to TRBD1 (6 bases). V was pared by 5 bases and J by 0 bases, with 13 bases between. The CDR3 runs 15 residues. Germline assignment: CDR1 SEHNR and CDR2 FQNEAQ (reference sequence).

The rearrangement uses TRBV20-1 and TRBJ1-1; D gene uncertain. Germline CDR1 and CDR2: DFQATT and SNEGSKA (reference sequence). The CDR3 is 15 residues long. Deletions cut 3 bases from V and 1 base from J, with 15 bases between. Here the CDR3 reads CSASLWGNQNTEAFF. The CDR3 region has the DNA TGCAGTGCTAGTCTCTGGGGAAATCAGAACACTGAAGCTTTCTTT.

This clone came up once. V usage is TRBV5-5 and J usage is TRBJ2-7; TRBD1 matches at 8 bases. The trim removed 0 bases at V and 7 bases at J, leaving 9 bases unmatched. CDR3 length: 15 amino acids. Germline assignment: CDR1 SGHKS and CDR2 YYEKEE (reference sequence). The CDR3 is CASSLAKQGAREQYV. For the CDR3, the DNA is TGTGCCAGCAGCTTGGCCAAGCAGGGGGCTCGAGAGCAGTACGTC.

In this sample, this clone turned up a few times. V usage is TRBV9 and J usage is TRBJ1-1; 8 bases agree with TRBD1. The CDR3 runs to 16 residues. J lost 3 bases, V lost 2 bases, and 9 bases had no gene match. The V gene's germline CDR1 is SGDLS and CDR2 YYNGEE. DNA of the CDR3: TGTGCCAGCAGCGTGGGGCAGGACAGGGCGGACACTGAAGCTTTCTTT. Translation gives CASSVGQDRADTEAFF.

This rearrangement joins TRBV6-1 to TRBJ1-1, with 9 positions matching TRBD1. Germline V lookup: CDR1 MNHNS, CDR2 SASEGT. V was clipped by 3 bases and J by 4 bases; unmatched bases: 6. This CDR3 has 15 residues. CDR3: CASSDGQGLGTEAFF. In DNA form, the CDR3 reads TGTGCCAGCAGTGACGGACAGGGGCTAGGCACTGAAGCTTTCTTT.

J is TRBJ2-7 and V is TRBV11-2; possible D gene TRBD1, 5 bases. Trimming stripped 5 bases from V and 2 bases from J, with 13 bases between. There are 14 residues in the CDR3. Looked up from germline, CDR1 is SGHAT and CDR2 is FQNNGV. CDR3 residues: CASSPAQGTYEQYV. For the CDR3, the DNA is TGTGCCAGCAGCCCCGCCCAGGGTACCTACGAGCAGTACGTC.

The V and J genes are TRBV5-1 and TRBJ2-7; D is undetermined. The germline V gene encodes CDR1 SGHRS and CDR2 YFSETQ. The CDR3 runs 13 residues. The V end lost 2 bases, the J end lost 3 bases, and 9 bases lay between the germline ends. The CDR3 loop reads CASSFGGDYEQYF. The CDR3 region has the DNA TGCGCCAGCAGCTTCGGCGGAGACTACGAGCAGTACTTC.

The chain combines TRBV4-1 with TRBJ2-1; D unclear. Trimming removed 2 bases from V and 1 base from J, with 9 bases in between. The CDR3 consists of 15 residues. CDR1 is MGHRA and CDR2 is YSYEKL in the germline V gene. CDR3 sequence reads: CASSQLADSYNEQFF. In DNA form, the CDR3 reads TGCGCCAGCAGCCAATTGGCGGATTCCTACAATGAGCAGTTCTTC.

This sequence joins TRBV5-1 and TRBJ1-2; D is possibly TRBD1 (5 bases). The CDR3 is 13 residues long. Trimming took off 0 bases at V and 8 bases at J, with 11 bases between the two ends. Germline V gene data show CDR1 as SGHRS and CDR2 as YFSETQ. In DNA, the CDR3 is TGCGCCAGCAGCTTGGAGGCGGGGGTCGGCTACACCTTC. Protein: CASSLEAGVGYTF. Together with reference TRBV5-1 and TRBJ1-2, the CDR3 gives the full variable domain: KAGVTQTPRYLIKTRGQQVTLSCSPISGHRSVSWYQQTPGQGLQFLFEYFSETQRNKGNFPGRFSGRQFSNSRSEMNVSTLELGDSALYLCASSLEAGVGYTFGSGTRLTVV.

Comment on this clone: The same CDR3 is also encoded by other DNA sequences in this sample. CDR3 protein: CASSPRQDTEAFF. The CDR3, as DNA: TGTGCCAGCAGTCCTCGACAGGACACTGAAGCTTTCTTT. V and J are TRBV12-3 or TRBV12-4 and TRBJ1-1; a possible D gene is TRBD1 (6 bases). The V and J ends lost 5 bases and 3 bases respectively, with 10 bases between them. The CDR3 is made up of 13 amino acids.

This clone was counted a single time. The J gene is TRBJ2-1, the V gene TRBV5-1; D is possibly TRBD1 or TRBD2 (5 bases each). V gave up 0 bases and J gave up 6 bases, with 13 bases separating them. CDR1 and CDR2 (germline): SGHRS, YFSETQ. CDR3 length: 15 amino acids. The CDR3 region has the DNA TGCGCCAGCAGCTTGGGTGAGGGACCCCCCAATGAGCAGTTCTTC. It is translated as CASSLGEGPPNEQFF.

The chain joins TRBV30 to TRBJ1-3; D gene uncertain. Germline assignment: CDR1 GTSNPN and CDR2 SVGIG (reference sequence). This CDR3 spans 15 amino acids. V was shortened by 0 bases and J by 0 bases, with 9 bases between the two germline ends. The CDR3 protein is CAWSVPRVSGNTIYF. In nucleotides, the CDR3 is TGTGCCTGGAGTGTACCTAGGGTCTCTGGAAACACCATATATTTT.

The chain carries TRBV6-5 and TRBJ2-5; D may be TRBD1 (6 bases). CDR1 and CDR2 (germline): MNHEY, SVGAGI. This CDR3 is built from 13 residues. The V end lost 4 bases, the J end lost 1 base, and 7 bases lay between the germline ends. CDR3 protein: CASSSQGQETQYF. The CDR3 DNA reads TGTGCCAGCAGTTCACAGGGCCAAGAGACCCAGTACTTC.